A single sample gave rise to the 10 T cell receptor beta chains below, sequenced in a study of blood T cell repertoires in COVID-19. Sequencing was performed with immunoSEQ multiplex PCR; in TCRdb, only in-frame clones are kept and a portion is missing. The data show 55,000 to 75,000 clones, approximately 83% seen once. Input material: peripheral blood. These receptors were collected from a man of 80 years or more with COVID-19, enrolled during active disease.

The chain recombines TRBV28 with TRBJ2-3; possibly TRBD2 for D (6 bases). From germline, CDR1 is MDHEN and CDR2 SYDVKM. The CDR3 sequence is 14 residues long. V was cut by 7 bases and J by 4 bases, with 15 bases left in between. The CDR3 coding sequence is TGTGCCAGCATTCCCGGCGGGGAGGCAGATACGCAGTATTTT. This gives the protein CASIPGGEADTQYF.

The V gene is TRBV5-4, the J gene TRBJ1-2; 12 nucleotides agree with TRBD1. V trimming: 3 bases; J trimming: 4 bases; junction bases outside the gene matches: 10. The CDR3 covers 17 residues. Germline V gives CDR1 SGHNT, CDR2 YYREEE (reference sequence). CDR3 sequence: CASSWGGDRGQGYGYTF. CDR3 nucleotide sequence: TGTGCCAGCAGCTGGGGAGGGGACAGGGGGCAGGGCTATGGCTACACCTTC.

This clone was recorded once. This chain uses TRBV18 with TRBJ1-1, with D maybe TRBD1 (5 bases). This CDR3 has 15 amino acids. Germline CDR1 KGHSH, CDR2 LQKENI. Trimming removed 1 base from V and 0 bases from J, with 9 bases in between. Here the CDR3 DNA reads TGTGCCAGCTCACCACGACAGAGCTTGAACACTGAAGCTTTCTTT. It yields the protein CASSPRQSLNTEAFF. The full variable domain, in which reference TRBV18 and TRBJ1-1 provide the parts outside the CDR3, is NAGVMQNPRHLVRRRGQEARLRCSPMKGHSHVYWYRQLPEEGLKFMVYLQKENIIDESGMPKERFSAEFPKEGPSILRIQQVVRGDSAAYFCASSPRQSLNTEAFFGQGTRLTVV.

This clone was seen just once. The chain couples TRBV30 to TRBJ1-4, with a weak D call TRBD1 (5 bases). Trimming removed 0 bases from V and 8 bases from J, with 13 bases in between. CDR1 is GTSNPN, CDR2 SVGIG, per germline (reference sequence). The CDR3 contains 14 residues. DNA for the CDR3: TGTGCCTGGAGTGTACAGGCGTCTTCCGAAAAACTGTTTTTT. This gives the protein CAWSVQASSEKLFF.

The rearrangement links TRBV19 to TRBJ1-1, with a weak D call TRBD1 (6 bases). The V and J ends lost 5 bases and 4 bases respectively, with 14 bases between them. Germline lookup yields CDR1 LNHDA and CDR2 SQIVND (reference sequence). The CDR3 extends over 14 amino acids. CDR3 residues: CASSLGPTGTEAFF. For the CDR3, the DNA is TGTGCCAGTAGTCTCGGACCGACAGGCACTGAAGCTTTCTTT.

The chain combines TRBV27 with TRBJ2-7, with 8 bases aligning to TRBD1. The CDR3 runs 15 residues. With V trimmed by 5 bases and J by 4 bases, 10 bases remained unmatched. Germline CDR1 reads MNHEY; CDR2 reads SMNVEV (reference sequence). Written as DNA, the CDR3 is TGTGCCAGCAGTCCGATGGGGCAGGGGGCTTACGAGCAGTACTTC. Its translation: CASSPMGQGAYEQYF.

As DNA, the CDR3 is TGTGCCAGCAGTTACTCGGACAGAGGGGATTCACCCCTCCACTTT. It yields the protein CASSYSDRGDSPLHF. The chain uses TRBV6-8 and TRBJ1-6; tentatively, D is TRBD1 (6 bases). The germline CDR1 and CDR2 sequences are MNHGY and SAAAGT. The CDR3 sequence is 15 residues long. The V and J ends lost 0 bases and 8 bases respectively, with 11 bases between them.

This chain joins TRBV7-2 and TRBJ2-7, with TRBD2 matching 10 bases. The CDR3 consists of 15 residues. V lost 5 bases, J lost 0 bases, and 4 bases stayed unmatched. Germline CDR1 SGHTA, CDR2 FQGNSA. The chain's CDR3 is CASSLRTSGSYEQYF. As DNA, the CDR3 is TGTGCCAGCAGCCTCCGGACTAGCGGCTCCTACGAGCAGTACTTC. The full variable domain, with the rest looked up from reference TRBV7-2 and TRBJ2-7, is GAGVSQSPSNKVTEKGKDVELRCDPISGHTALYWYRQSLGQGLEFLIYFQGNSAPDKSGLPSDRFSAERTGGSVSTLTIQRTQQEDSAVYLCASSLRTSGSYEQYFGPGTRLTVT.

This clone was observed once. The V call is TRBV10-3, the J call TRBJ2-3; 9 bases map to TRBD1. J gave up 1 base and V 4 bases, and 15 bases lay outside the gene matches. From germline, CDR1 is ENHRY and CDR2 SYGVKD. The CDR3 consists of 19 residues. CDR3 residues: CAISVGPTARDRGTDTQYF. CDR3 nucleotides: TGTGCCATCAGTGTGGGTCCTACCGCCCGGGACAGGGGCACAGATACGCAGTATTTT.

This clone was counted a few times. V gene TRBV9 combines with J gene TRBJ2-2; 13 bases align to TRBD2. CDR1 is SGDLS, CDR2 YYNGEE, per germline. The CDR3 sequence is 16 residues long. The ends lost 4 bases at V and 5 bases at J; junction bases unmatched: 5. The CDR3 DNA reads TGTGCCAGCAGCATCCAGACTAGCGGGAGGACCGGGGAGCTGTTTTTT. This encodes CASSIQTSGRTGELFF.